Only a few counts were recorded for the clone carrying this T cell receptor beta chain. Its target is unknown. The sample is drawn from a study of CD4+ T cells in melanoma. Broader study findings: In melanoma, neoantigen-specific CD4+ T cells reportedly differed in differentiation state. CD8+ T cell, macrophage and B cell function reportedly correlated with neoantigen-specific CD4+ T cells.

TCRdb keeps only in-frame clones here, not all; method: immunoSEQ multiplex PCR. The sample contains thousands of clones, approximately 62% of which appear only once. The sample taken for sequencing was cells from a culture (not recorded whether cultured in vitro). This clonotype was obtained from a human donor with melanoma.

CDR3 amino acids: CASSIVGDSRGGELFF. In nucleotides, the CDR3 is TGTGCCAGTAGTATAGTAGGGGACAGCCGTGGCGGGGAGCTGTTTTTT. The V call is TRBV19, the J call TRBJ2-2, with 7 positions matching TRBD1. CDR1 is LNHDA and CDR2 is SQIVND in the germline V gene (reference sequence). The CDR3 length is 16 residues. The junction had 9 bases not matched to a gene; V was cut back by 1 base and J by 7 bases.